Listed below are T cell receptor beta chains from one sample, sequenced in a study of shared clonotypes between healthy human individuals. Generated by immunoSEQ multiplex PCR, the TCRdb table keeps only in-frame clones and is missing some. The data show around 2.1 million clones, with nearly 97% seen just once and 0.1% to 0.15% held by the top ten. Sample: naive CD4+ T cells sorted from blood. All receptors come from a young man in good health. CDR3s include the opening cysteine and the closing phenylalanine or tryptophan. Fields, in order: J gene, clone size, V gene, D gene, CDR3 DNA, CDR3 protein. A D gene is named only where the DNA matches it firmly. The size field is filled for only some rows; it gives once, few, many or a size class.

j_call: TRBJ1-2
clone_size: -
v_call: TRBV18
d_call: TRBD1
cdr3_nt: TGTGCCAGCTCACCGTCAGGGGGCAACGGTGGCTACACCTTC
cdr3_aa: CASSPSGGNGGYTF

j_call: TRBJ1-3
clone_size: -
v_call: TRBV4-3
d_call: -
cdr3_nt: TGCGCCAGCAGCCAAGAGGGATACTCTGGAAACACCATATATTTT
cdr3_aa: CASSQEGYSGNTIYF

j_call: TRBJ2-7
clone_size: -
v_call: TRBV21-1
d_call: -
cdr3_nt: TGTGCCAGCGTCGGGTCGCGTCATACCTACGAGCAGTACTTC
cdr3_aa: CASVGSRHTYEQYF

j_call: TRBJ1-1
clone_size: -
v_call: TRBV5-1
d_call: -
cdr3_nt: TGCGCCAGCAGCTTCACCTACCGGGGGGACCAAGCTTTCTTT
cdr3_aa: CASSFTYRGDQAFF

j_call: TRBJ1-1
clone_size: -
v_call: TRBV30
d_call: TRBD1
cdr3_nt: TGTGCCTGGAGTCGGGACAGGGGTACTGAAGCTTTCTTT
cdr3_aa: CAWSRDRGTEAFF

j_call: TRBJ1-6
clone_size: -
v_call: TRBV27
d_call: TRBD1
cdr3_nt: TGTGCCAGCACGAGGACAGGGGTGAATTCACCCCTCCACTTT
cdr3_aa: CASTRTGVNSPLHF

j_call: TRBJ1-1
clone_size: -
v_call: TRBV2
d_call: -
cdr3_nt: TGTGCCAGCACCGGGACACTGAACACTGAAGCTTTCTTT
cdr3_aa: CASTGTLNTEAFF

j_call: TRBJ1-1
clone_size: -
v_call: TRBV19
d_call: -
cdr3_nt: TGTGCCAGTAGTGTCACAGGGACTGAAGCTTTCTTT
cdr3_aa: CASSVTGTEAFF

j_call: TRBJ2-7
clone_size: -
v_call: TRBV25-1
d_call: -
cdr3_nt: TGTGCCAGCAGTGAATTTACAGCCCATGCCAGGGAGCAGTACTTC
cdr3_aa: CASSEFTAHAREQYF

j_call: TRBJ2-7
clone_size: -
v_call: TRBV2
d_call: TRBD2
cdr3_nt: TGTGCCAGCAGTGAAGCGCCGAGGGAGGGGGAGCAGTACTTC
cdr3_aa: CASSEAPREGEQYF

j_call: TRBJ2-7
clone_size: -
v_call: TRBV19
d_call: TRBD1
cdr3_nt: TGTGCCAGCTCCCGGGACAGAACCTACGAGCAGTACTTC
cdr3_aa: CASSRDRTYEQYF

j_call: TRBJ1-1
clone_size: -
v_call: TRBV7-2
d_call: -
cdr3_nt: TGTGCCAGCAGCTTAGTTTTTGGGAACACTGAAGCTTTCTTT
cdr3_aa: CASSLVFGNTEAFF

j_call: TRBJ2-1
clone_size: -
v_call: TRBV4-1
d_call: -
cdr3_nt: TGCGCCAGCAGCCAAGGGTCGGCGGTGAGCTCCTACAATGAGCAGTTCTTC
cdr3_aa: CASSQGSAVSSYNEQFF

j_call: TRBJ2-1
clone_size: -
v_call: TRBV4-1
d_call: TRBD2
cdr3_nt: TGCGCCAGCAGCCAAGGATCCAGCGGTGCGGGAGGGCACTACAATGAGCAGTTCTTC
cdr3_aa: CASSQGSSGAGGHYNEQFF

j_call: TRBJ1-2
clone_size: once
v_call: TRBV5-8
d_call: -
cdr3_nt: TGTGCCAGCAGCTTGCTACAGAAGACTAACTATGGCTACACCTTC
cdr3_aa: CASSLLQKTNYGYTF

j_call: TRBJ1-4
clone_size: -
v_call: TRBV21-1
d_call: -
cdr3_nt: TGTGCCAGCAGCAAAGGGGGGGACCATTTAATCGAAAAACTGTTTTTT
cdr3_aa: CASSKGGDHLIEKLFF

j_call: TRBJ2-3
clone_size: -
v_call: TRBV2
d_call: TRBD1
cdr3_nt: TGTGCCAGCACCGAATCGACAGGGGGCAAAGATACGCAGTATTTT
cdr3_aa: CASTESTGGKDTQYF